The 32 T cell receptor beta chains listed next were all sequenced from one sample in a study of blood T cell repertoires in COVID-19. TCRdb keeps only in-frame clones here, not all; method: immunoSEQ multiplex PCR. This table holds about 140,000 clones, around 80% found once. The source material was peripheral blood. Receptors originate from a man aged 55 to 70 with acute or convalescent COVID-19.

CDR3 DNA: TGTGCCAGCAGTTACTTTCCTACAGGCATGAACACTGAAGCTTTCTTT. Translated: CASSYFPTGMNTEAFF. The chain links TRBV6-2 or TRBV6-3 to TRBJ1-1, with D perhaps matching TRBD1 (5 bases). The germline gives CDR1 MNHEY, CDR2 SVGEGT. The CDR3 runs 16 residues. V was trimmed by 1 base and J by 0 bases, leaving 12 bases between them.

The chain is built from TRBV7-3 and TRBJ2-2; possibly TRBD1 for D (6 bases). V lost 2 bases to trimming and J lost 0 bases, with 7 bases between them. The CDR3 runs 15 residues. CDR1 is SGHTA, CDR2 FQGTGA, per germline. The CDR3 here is CASSLQGPNTGELFF. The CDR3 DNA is TGTGCCAGCAGCTTACAGGGGCCGAACACCGGGGAGCTGTTTTTT.

The CDR3 is CASSLSGANVLTF. The CDR3 DNA reads as TGCGCCAGCAGCTTGTCGGGGGCCAACGTCCTGACTTTC. The rearrangement joins TRBV5-1 to TRBJ2-6; no clear D gene. The CDR3 has 13 residues. Germline V gene sequence: CDR1 SGHRS, CDR2 YFSETQ. The ends were cut back, 1 base at V and 4 bases at J, with 3 bases in the middle.

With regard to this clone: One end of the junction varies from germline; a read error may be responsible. The CDR3: CVSRGTGTGAFEAFF. As DNA, the CDR3 is TGTGTCAGCAGGGGCACCGGGACAGGAGCCTTTGAAGCTTTCTTT. The chain carries TRBV6-5 and TRBJ1-1, with 8 bases matching TRBD1. This CDR3 region has 15 residues. Germline V gene data show CDR1 as MNHEY and CDR2 as SVGAGI.

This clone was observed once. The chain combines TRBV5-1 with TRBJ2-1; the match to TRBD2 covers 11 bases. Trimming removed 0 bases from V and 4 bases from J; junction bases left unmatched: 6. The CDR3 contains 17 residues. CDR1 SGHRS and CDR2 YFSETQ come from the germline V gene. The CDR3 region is CASSLGALAGGYNEQFF. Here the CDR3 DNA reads TGCGCCAGCAGCTTGGGGGCCCTAGCGGGAGGTTACAATGAGCAGTTCTTC.

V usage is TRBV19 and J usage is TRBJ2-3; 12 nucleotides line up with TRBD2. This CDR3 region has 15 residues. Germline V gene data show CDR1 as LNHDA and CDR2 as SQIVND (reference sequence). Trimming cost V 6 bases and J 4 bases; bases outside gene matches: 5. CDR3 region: CASSRTSGVSDTQYF. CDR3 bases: TGTGCCAGTAGCCGGACTAGCGGGGTATCAGATACGCAGTATTTT.

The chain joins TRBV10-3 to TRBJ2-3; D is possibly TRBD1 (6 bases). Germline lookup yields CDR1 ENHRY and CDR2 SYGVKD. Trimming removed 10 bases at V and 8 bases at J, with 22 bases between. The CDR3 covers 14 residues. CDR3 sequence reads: CATEDRWAPGTQYF. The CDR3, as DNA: TGTGCCACCGAGGACAGATGGGCCCCCGGTACGCAGTATTTT.

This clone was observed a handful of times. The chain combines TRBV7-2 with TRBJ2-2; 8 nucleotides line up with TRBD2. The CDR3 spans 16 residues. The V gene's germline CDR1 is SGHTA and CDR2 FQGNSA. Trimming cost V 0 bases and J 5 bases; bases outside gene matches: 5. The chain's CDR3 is CASSLAVLAVTGELFF. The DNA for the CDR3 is TGTGCCAGCAGCTTAGCGGTACTAGCGGTAACCGGGGAGCTGTTTTTT.

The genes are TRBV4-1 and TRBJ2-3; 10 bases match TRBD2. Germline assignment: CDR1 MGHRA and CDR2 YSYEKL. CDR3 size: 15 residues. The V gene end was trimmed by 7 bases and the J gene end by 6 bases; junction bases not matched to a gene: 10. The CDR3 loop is CASTPLAGVLDTQYF. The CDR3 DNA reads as TGCGCCAGCACCCCCCTAGCGGGAGTACTGGATACGCAGTATTTT.

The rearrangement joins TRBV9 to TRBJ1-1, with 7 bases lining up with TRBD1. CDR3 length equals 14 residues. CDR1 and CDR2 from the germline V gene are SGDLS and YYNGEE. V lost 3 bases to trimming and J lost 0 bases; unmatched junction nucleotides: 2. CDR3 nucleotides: TGTGCCAGCAGCGAGGGACAGATGAACACTGAAGCTTTCTTT. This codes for CASSEGQMNTEAFF.

The CDR3 nucleotides are TGTGCCAGCAGTTTAAAGGGGGCCGGGGGACGGATCGGCTACACCTTC. Amino acid sequence: CASSLKGAGGRIGYTF. The chain carries TRBV27 and TRBJ1-2, with TRBD1 identical over 7 bases. Per the germline V gene, CDR1 is MNHEY and CDR2 is SMNVEV (reference sequence). The CDR3 totals 16 residues. V dropped 2 bases and J dropped 8; count of bases not matched to a gene: 14.

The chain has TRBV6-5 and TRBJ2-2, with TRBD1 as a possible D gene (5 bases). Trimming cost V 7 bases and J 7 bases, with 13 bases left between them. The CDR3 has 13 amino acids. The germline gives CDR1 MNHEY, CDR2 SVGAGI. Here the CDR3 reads CASKIAGYGELFF. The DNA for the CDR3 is TGTGCCAGCAAGATTGCAGGGTACGGGGAGCTGTTTTTT.

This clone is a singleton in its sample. CDR3 nucleotide sequence: TGTGCCAGCAGCACCCGGGACGGGGGGAGGAATGAGCAGTTCTTC. The encoded protein is CASSTRDGGRNEQFF. The chain couples TRBV9 to TRBJ2-1, with 7 bases that match TRBD2. Germline CDR1 reads SGDLS; CDR2 reads YYNGEE. Losses at the gene ends were 4 bases for V and 7 bases for J; bases not matched to a gene: 11. The CDR3 totals 15 residues.

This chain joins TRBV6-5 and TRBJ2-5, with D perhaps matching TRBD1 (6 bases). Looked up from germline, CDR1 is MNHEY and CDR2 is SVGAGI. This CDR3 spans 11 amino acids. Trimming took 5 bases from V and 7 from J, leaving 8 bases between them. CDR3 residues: CASSRGGTQYF. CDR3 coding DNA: TGTGCCAGCAGTAGAGGGGGGACCCAGTACTTC.

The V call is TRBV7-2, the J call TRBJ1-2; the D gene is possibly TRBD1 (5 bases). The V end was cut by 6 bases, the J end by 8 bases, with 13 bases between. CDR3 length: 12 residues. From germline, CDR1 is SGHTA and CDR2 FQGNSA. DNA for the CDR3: TGTGCCAGCAGATTTAGCAGGGAAGGCTACACCTTC. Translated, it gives CASRFSREGYTF.

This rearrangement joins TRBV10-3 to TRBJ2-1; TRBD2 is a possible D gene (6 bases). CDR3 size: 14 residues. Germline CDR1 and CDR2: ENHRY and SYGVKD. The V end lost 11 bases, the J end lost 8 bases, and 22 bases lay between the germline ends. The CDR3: CAATGGSGVDEQFF. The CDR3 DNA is TGTGCCGCCACCGGGGGATCTGGAGTGGATGAGCAGTTCTTC.

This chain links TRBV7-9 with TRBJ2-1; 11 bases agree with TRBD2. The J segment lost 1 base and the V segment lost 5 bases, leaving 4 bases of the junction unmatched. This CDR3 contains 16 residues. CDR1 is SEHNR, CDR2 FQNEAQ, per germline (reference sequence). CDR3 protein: CASSVRLAGSYNEQFF. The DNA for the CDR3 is TGTGCCAGCAGCGTCCGACTAGCGGGGTCCTACAATGAGCAGTTCTTC.

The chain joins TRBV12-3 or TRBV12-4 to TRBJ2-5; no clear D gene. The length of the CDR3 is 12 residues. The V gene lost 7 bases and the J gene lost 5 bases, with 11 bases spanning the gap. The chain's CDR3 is CASTSPPETQYF. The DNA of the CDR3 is TGTGCCAGCACCTCCCCTCCGGAGACCCAGTACTTC.

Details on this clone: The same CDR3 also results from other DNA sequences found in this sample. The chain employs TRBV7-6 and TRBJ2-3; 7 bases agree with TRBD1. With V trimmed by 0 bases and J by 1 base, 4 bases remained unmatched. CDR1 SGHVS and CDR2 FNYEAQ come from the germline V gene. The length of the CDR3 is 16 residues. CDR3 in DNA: TGTGCCAGCAGCTTAGCACAGGGGATTGGCACAGATACGCAGTATTTT. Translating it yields CASSLAQGIGTDTQYF.

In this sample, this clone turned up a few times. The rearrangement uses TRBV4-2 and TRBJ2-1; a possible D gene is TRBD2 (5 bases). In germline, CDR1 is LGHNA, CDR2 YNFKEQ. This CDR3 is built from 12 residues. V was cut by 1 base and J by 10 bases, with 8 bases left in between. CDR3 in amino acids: CASSQGSGEQFF. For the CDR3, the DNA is TGTGCCAGCAGCCAAGGGAGCGGAGAGCAGTTCTTC.

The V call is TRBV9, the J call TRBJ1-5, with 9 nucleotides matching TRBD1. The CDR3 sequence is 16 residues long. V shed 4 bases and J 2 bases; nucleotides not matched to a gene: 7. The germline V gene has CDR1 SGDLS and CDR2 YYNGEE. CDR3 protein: CASSPTGQGGNQPQHF. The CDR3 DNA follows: TGTGCCAGCAGCCCCACGGGACAGGGCGGCAATCAGCCCCAGCATTTT.

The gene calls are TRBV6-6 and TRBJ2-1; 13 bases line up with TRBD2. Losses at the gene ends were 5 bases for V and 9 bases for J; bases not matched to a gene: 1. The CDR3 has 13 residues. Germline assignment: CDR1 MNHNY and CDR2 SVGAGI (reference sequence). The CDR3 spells CASSRTSGSEQFF. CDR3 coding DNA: TGTGCCAGCAGTAGGACTAGCGGGAGTGAGCAGTTCTTC.

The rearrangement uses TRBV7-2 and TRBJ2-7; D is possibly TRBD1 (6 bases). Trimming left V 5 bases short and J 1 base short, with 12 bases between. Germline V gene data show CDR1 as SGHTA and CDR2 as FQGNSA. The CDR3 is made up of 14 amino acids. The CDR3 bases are TGTGCCAGCAGCAGAGACAGGACTTCCTACGAGCAGTACTTC. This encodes CASSRDRTSYEQYF.

The chain's CDR3 is CASRGQFSGANVLTF. The CDR3 region has the DNA TGTGCCAGTAGGGGACAGTTCTCTGGGGCCAACGTCCTGACTTTC. The genes are TRBV19 and TRBJ2-6; 7 bases are shared with TRBD1. J was trimmed by 0 bases and V by 6 bases; bases with no gene match: 2. Germline V gives CDR1 LNHDA, CDR2 SQIVND (reference sequence). This CDR3 region has 15 residues.

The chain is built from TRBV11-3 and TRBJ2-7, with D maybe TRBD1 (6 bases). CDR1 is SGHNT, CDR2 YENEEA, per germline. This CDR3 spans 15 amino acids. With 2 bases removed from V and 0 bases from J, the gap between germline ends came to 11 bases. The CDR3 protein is CASSLLQGSSYEQYF. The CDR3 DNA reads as TGTGCCAGCAGCTTACTCCAGGGGAGCTCCTACGAGCAGTACTTC. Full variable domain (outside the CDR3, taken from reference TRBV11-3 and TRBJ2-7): EAGVVQSPRYKIIEKKQPVAFWCNPISGHNTLYWYLQNLGQGPELLIRYENEEAVDDSQLPKDRFSAERLKGVDSTLKIQPAELGDSAVYLCASSLLQGSSYEQYFGPGTRLTVT.

The CDR3: CASSSDRGSEKLFF. CDR3 DNA sequence: TGTGCCAGCAGTTCAGACAGGGGGAGTGAAAAACTGTTTTTT. This chain uses TRBV7-9 with TRBJ1-4; 9 bases align to TRBD1. The germline gives CDR1 SEHNR, CDR2 FQNEAQ (reference sequence). CDR3 length: 14 amino acids. Trimming took 6 bases from V and 7 from J; bases not matched to a gene: 6.

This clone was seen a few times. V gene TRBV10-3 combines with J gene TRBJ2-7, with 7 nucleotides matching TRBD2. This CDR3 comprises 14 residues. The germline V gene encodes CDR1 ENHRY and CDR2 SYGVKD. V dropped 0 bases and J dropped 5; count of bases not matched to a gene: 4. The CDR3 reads CAISESRTSDEQYF. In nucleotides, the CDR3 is TGTGCCATCAGTGAGTCTAGGACTAGTGACGAGCAGTACTTC.

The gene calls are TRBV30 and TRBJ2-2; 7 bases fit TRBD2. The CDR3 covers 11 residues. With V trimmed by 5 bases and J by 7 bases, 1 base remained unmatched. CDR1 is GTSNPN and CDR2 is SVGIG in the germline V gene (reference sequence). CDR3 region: CAWGRVGELFF. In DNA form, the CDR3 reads TGTGCCTGGGGGAGGGTCGGGGAGCTGTTTTTT.

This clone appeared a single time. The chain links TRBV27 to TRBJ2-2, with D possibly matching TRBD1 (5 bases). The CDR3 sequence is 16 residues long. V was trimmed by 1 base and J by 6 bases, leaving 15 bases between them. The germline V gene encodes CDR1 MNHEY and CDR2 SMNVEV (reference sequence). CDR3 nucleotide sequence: TGTGCCAGCAGTTTATTGGCAGGGCGAAGGGCCGGGGAGCTGTTTTTT. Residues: CASSLLAGRRAGELFF.

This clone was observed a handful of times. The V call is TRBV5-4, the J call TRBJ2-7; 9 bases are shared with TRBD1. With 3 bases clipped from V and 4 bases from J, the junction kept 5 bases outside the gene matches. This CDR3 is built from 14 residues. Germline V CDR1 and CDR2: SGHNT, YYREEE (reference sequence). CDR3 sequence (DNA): TGTGCCAGCAGCTGGGGGACAGGGCAATACGAGCAGTACTTC. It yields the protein CASSWGTGQYEQYF.

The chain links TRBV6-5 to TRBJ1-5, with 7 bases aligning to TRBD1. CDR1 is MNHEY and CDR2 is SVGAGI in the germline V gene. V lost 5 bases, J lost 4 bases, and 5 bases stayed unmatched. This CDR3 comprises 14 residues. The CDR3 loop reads CASSLTGDNQPQHF. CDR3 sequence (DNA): TGTGCCAGCAGTCTTACAGGGGATAATCAGCCCCAGCATTTT.

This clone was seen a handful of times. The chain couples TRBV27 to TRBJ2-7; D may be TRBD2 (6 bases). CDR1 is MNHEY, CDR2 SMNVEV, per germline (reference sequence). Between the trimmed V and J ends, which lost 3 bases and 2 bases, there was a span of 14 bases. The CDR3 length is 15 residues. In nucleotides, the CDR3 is TGTGCCAGCAGTTTTAGGGCGGGGTTAACCTACGAGCAGTACTTC. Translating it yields CASSFRAGLTYEQYF.